This TCR beta chain was retrieved from a study of CD8 T cells in Susac syndrome. TEMRA cells were FACS-enriched and CD8+ and CD4+ T cells negatively isolated. This CDR3 spans 11 amino acids. Per germline, CDR1 SGHAT and CDR2 FQNNGV. The V and J ends lost 1 base and 12 bases respectively, with 9 bases between them. Random hexamers were used to reverse transcribe an amount of 0.5 to 1 ug RNA. TCRdb analysed the immunoSEQ multiplex PCR reads with MiXCR anew, one entry per CDR3 protein. The sample lists 100,000 or so distinct CDR3 sequences, 95% seen once, with approximately 0.3% in the top ten. This clonotype was observed once.

The chain joins TRBV11-2 to TRBJ1-2; D remains unclear. The TCR comes from a human donor with Susac syndrome. The sample was CD8+ T cells from PBMCs. CDR3 in DNA: TGTGCCAGCAGCTTAGGGTGGGAGGACACCTTC. Amino acid sequence: CASSLGWEDTF.